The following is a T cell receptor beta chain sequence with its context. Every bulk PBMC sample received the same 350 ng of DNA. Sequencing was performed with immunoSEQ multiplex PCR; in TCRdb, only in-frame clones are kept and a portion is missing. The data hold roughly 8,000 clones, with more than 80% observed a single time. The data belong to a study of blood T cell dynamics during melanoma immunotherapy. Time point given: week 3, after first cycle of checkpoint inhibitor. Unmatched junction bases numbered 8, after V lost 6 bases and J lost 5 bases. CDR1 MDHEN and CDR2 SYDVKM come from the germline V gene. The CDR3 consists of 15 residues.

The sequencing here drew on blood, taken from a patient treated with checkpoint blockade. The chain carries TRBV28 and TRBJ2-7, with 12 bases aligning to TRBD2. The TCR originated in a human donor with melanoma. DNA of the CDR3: TGTGCCAGCAGACACGTGACTAGCGGGAGTGACGAGCAGTACTTC. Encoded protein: CASRHVTSGSDEQYF.